This T cell receptor beta chain derives from a study of blood T cells in healthy people across ages. CDR1 and CDR2 (germline): SGHTA, FQGNSA. The CDR3 length is 16 residues. With respect to this clonotype: An end of the junction differs from the germline gene, which may be a read error.

Using a J-beta primer mix together with a sample-barcoded 5' primer, a second PCR was run for roughly 6 to 12 cycles. TCRdb ran MiXCR on the 5' RACE reads and lists one entry per CDR3 protein. The data hold approximately 770,000 distinct CDR3 sequences, with roughly 64% observed a single time. The sample taken for sequencing was blood. V is TRBV7-2 and J is TRBJ1-6; a possible D gene is TRBD1 (5 bases). This receptor was identified in a young man in good health. DNA of the CDR3: TGTGCCAGCAGCCAAAGGACAAGCTCCTATAATTCGCCCCTCCACTTT. This gives the protein CASSQRTSSYNSPLHF.